This T cell receptor (beta chain) was documented in a study of Tregs in tolerant kidney transplant recipients. Study information: Related graft donors supplied nonmyeloablative bone marrow transplants, and mixed chimerism was transient. Broader study findings: No direct test of biological reproducibility was done here. Tregs expanded with activated donor B cells seemed most donor-specific. Findings come from small patient numbers and require larger validation.

The repertoire was sequenced with immunoSEQ multiplex PCR; TCRdb's copy has only in-frame clones and lacks some. The table lists nearly 95,000 clones, approximately 94% of them singletons. About this clone itself: Its antigen is not identified.

The source of this sequence is a human donor who received a combined kidney and bone marrow transplant. Source: CD4+ T cells from blood, taken before the transplant.

The CDR3: CASSPQAVANEKLFF. CDR3 sequence (DNA): TGTGCCAGCAGTCCCCAAGCTGTGGCTAATGAAAAACTGTTTTTT. The V call is TRBV9, the J call TRBJ1-4; D unclear. The CDR3 is 15 amino acids. From germline, CDR1 is SGDLS and CDR2 YYNGEE. V lost 5 bases and J 3 bases, leaving 14 bases between the germline ends.